What follows are 15 T cell receptor beta chains derived from one specimen sequenced in a study of blood T cell repertoires in COVID-19 (dated by TCRdb to 2018 to 2021). The receptor library was made with the immunoSEQ multiplex PCR assay. This is the immuneACCESS table as TCRdb keeps it, with only in-frame sequences that have V and J called. A part of the clones is gone; compared with another copy, unresolved V genes explain less than half, and the rest is unexplained. The table for this sample lists fewer than 65,000 clones; approximately 88% of them were counted only once. The top ten hold roughly a tenth of the sample. Sequencing used peripheral blood. The source is a man aged 25 to 40 with COVID-19, enrolled during active disease.

This clone was seen a few times. The chain recombines TRBV4-1 with TRBJ2-1, with 8 bases lining up with TRBD1. Germline trimming cut 0 bases from V and 5 bases from J; bases unmatched to any gene: 6. The CDR3 covers 16 residues. Germline V CDR1 and CDR2: MGHRA, YSYEKL. The CDR3 sequence: CASSQEKGQVDNEQFF. CDR3 DNA sequence: TGCGCCAGCAGCCAAGAGAAGGGACAGGTTGACAATGAGCAGTTCTTC.

The chain is built from TRBV7-6 and TRBJ2-7; TRBD1 matches at 8 bases. This CDR3 is built from 16 residues. Germline V gene data show CDR1 as SGHVS and CDR2 as FNYEAQ. J was trimmed by 0 bases and V by 1 base; bases with no gene match: 5. CDR3 sequence: CASSLELGQGSYEQYF. CDR3 nucleotides: TGTGCCAGCAGCTTAGAATTAGGACAGGGCTCCTACGAGCAGTACTTC.

The sample holds many counts of this clone. CDR3 coding DNA: TGTGCCACCAGTGATCTAACAGGGCTGAGGATCAATCAGCCCCAGCATTTT. Amino acids: CATSDLTGLRINQPQHF. The rearrangement uses TRBV24-1 and TRBJ1-5; TRBD1 might be the D (6 bases). The ends were cut back, 3 bases at V and 3 bases at J, with 17 bases in the middle. From germline, CDR1 is KGHDR and CDR2 SFDVKD. The CDR3 runs to 17 residues.

The chain carries TRBV7-2 and TRBJ1-3; D gene uncertain. This CDR3 is 15 amino acids long. Trimming cost V 5 bases and J 4 bases, with 15 bases left between them. CDR1 SGHTA and CDR2 FQGNSA come from the germline V gene. CDR3 residues: CASSPSGGKGNTIYF. CDR3 nucleotides: TGTGCCAGCAGCCCCTCGGGAGGGAAAGGAAACACCATATATTTT.

This chain uses TRBV5-1 with TRBJ1-1; TRBD1 aligns across 9 bases. Per germline, CDR1 SGHRS and CDR2 YFSETQ. V shed 5 bases, J shed 7 bases, and the junction held 9 bases outside the gene matches. The CDR3 contains 14 residues. The CDR3 region has the DNA TGCGCCAGCAGTCGCGGGACAGGGCGCGGTGAAGCTTTCTTT. It specifies CASSRGTGRGEAFF.

For the CDR3, the DNA is TGTGCCAGCAGTGCGACTAGCGCGGGGGAGACCCAGTACTTC. It specifies CASSATSAGETQYF. V usage is TRBV6-2 or TRBV6-3 and J usage is TRBJ2-5; TRBD2 matches at 8 bases. This CDR3 spans 14 amino acids. Germline CDR1 reads MNHEY; CDR2 reads SVGEGT. The ends lost 5 bases at V and 5 bases at J; junction bases unmatched: 7.

The rearrangement joins TRBV13 to TRBJ1-5; the D gene is possibly TRBD1 (5 bases). Deletions cut 3 bases from V and 7 bases from J, with 19 bases between. CDR1 is PRHDT, CDR2 FYEKMQ, per germline (reference sequence). CDR3 size: 16 residues. In nucleotides, the CDR3 is TGTGCCAGCAGCTTGGGGGGGAGTGGGTCGAACCAGCCCCAGCATTTT. Amino acid sequence: CASSLGGSGSNQPQHF.

This chain connects TRBV20-1 to TRBJ1-6; a possible D gene is TRBD1 (5 bases). Germline V gives CDR1 DFQATT, CDR2 SNEGSKA (reference sequence). The CDR3 consists of 14 residues. Between the trimmed V and J ends, which lost 3 bases and 5 bases, there was a span of 11 bases. DNA for the CDR3: TGCAGTGCTAGTGAAGGCAGGGATAATTCACCCCTCCACTTT. This codes for CSASEGRDNSPLHF.

The rearrangement links TRBV5-1 to TRBJ2-7; tentatively, D is TRBD2 (5 bases). The CDR3 has 11 residues. V lost 4 bases and J 3 bases, leaving 5 bases between the germline ends. Germline CDR1 is SGHRS and CDR2 is YFSETQ. CDR3 bases: TGCGCCAGCAGCGGAGGCTACGAGCAGTACTTC. It is translated as CASSGGYEQYF.

The rearrangement uses TRBV19 and TRBJ1-2, with D possibly matching TRBD1 (5 bases). This CDR3 is built from 17 residues. The V and J ends lost 4 bases and 2 bases respectively, with 20 bases between them. CDR1 and CDR2 (germline): LNHDA, SQIVND (reference sequence). The CDR3 DNA is TGTGCCAGTAGTACCCACGTGGGGACGGGAGCCAACTATGGCTACACCTTC. Its protein is CASSTHVGTGANYGYTF.

This rearrangement joins TRBV27 to TRBJ1-5, with 7 bases matching TRBD1. Germline assignment: CDR1 MNHEY and CDR2 SMNVEV (reference sequence). J lost 6 bases, V lost 6 bases, and 5 bases had no gene match. This CDR3 comprises 13 residues. The CDR3 DNA reads TGTGCCAGCAGGATGCAGGGGGGTCAGCCCCAGCATTTT. Translated: CASRMQGGQPQHF.

The chain uses TRBV6-5 and TRBJ1-6, with TRBD1 as a possible D gene (5 bases). Trimming stripped 4 bases from V and 6 bases from J, with 10 bases between. The CDR3 loop spans 14 amino acids. Germline CDR1 and CDR2: MNHEY and SVGAGI. The CDR3 reads CASSSGRLNSPLHF. The CDR3 coding sequence is TGTGCCAGCAGTTCAGGGCGCCTTAATTCACCCCTCCACTTT.

CDR3 region: CASSLAGRLETQYF. CDR3 nucleotides: TGTGCCAGCAGCTTAGCAGGGAGGCTGGAGACCCAGTACTTC. This chain links TRBV11-2 with TRBJ2-5, with D possibly TRBD2 on 6 matching bases. The CDR3 has 14 residues. Germline V CDR1 and CDR2: SGHAT, FQNNGV. Trimming removed 1 base at V and 5 bases at J, with 11 bases between.

Here the CDR3 reads CASSVGNGGRKAFF. The DNA of the CDR3 is TGTGCCAGCAGCGTCGGTAACGGGGGGAGAAAAGCTTTCTTT. The chain combines TRBV9 with TRBJ1-1; tentatively, D is TRBD1 (5 bases). CDR1 SGDLS and CDR2 YYNGEE come from the germline V gene. Trimming pared 2 bases from V and 9 bases from J, leaving 17 bases between. The CDR3 is made up of 14 amino acids.

The rearrangement links TRBV7-9 to TRBJ2-2; D might be TRBD1 (5 bases). The CDR3 runs 13 residues. Trimming shortened V by 5 bases and J by 6 bases, and 10 bases separated the two germline ends. Germline V gene data show CDR1 as SEHNR and CDR2 as FQNEAQ (reference sequence). CDR3 DNA: TGTGCCAGCAGCGGTACAGGTTCCGGGGAGCTGTTTTTT. Translating gives CASSGTGSGELFF.